This TCR beta chain emerged from a study of long-term antiretroviral therapy in people with HIV. Study outcomes and limitations: Therapy changes, viral resistance and ART adherence were not documented in the available data. Across all time points, the repertoire was dominated by clones that expanded before ART.

Runs used v3.0 of the immunoSEQ assay and were done at survey level. Data came from immunoSEQ multiplex PCR; TCRdb stores just in-frame clones and leaves some out. The table shows some 13,000 clones, with about 83% occurring only once. Every specimen held between roughly 0.95-10 million cryopreserved PBMC. These were thawed and washed before DNA extraction. As concerns this clone: What it recognizes is unknown.

The CDR3 length is 14 residues. Germline-derived CDR1 and CDR2 are LNHDA and SQIVND (reference sequence). V was pared by 1 base and J by 2 bases, with 1 base of the junction left unmatched. The clonotype was recovered from a man aged 40-49 years with HIV. The chain couples TRBV19 to TRBJ1-1; 7 bases match TRBD1. The source material was unsorted PBMCs, sampled 3.4 years after starting antiretroviral therapy. This CDR3 reads CASSIGTGNTEAFF. CDR3 nucleotide sequence: TGTGCCAGTAGTATAGGGACAGGTAACACTGAAGCTTTCTTT.